The 8 T cell receptor beta chains listed next were all sequenced from one sample in a study of blood T cell repertoires in COVID-19. Repertoires were generated with immunoSEQ multiplex PCR, while TCRdb's copy carries only in-frame clones and drops some. The sample includes 300,000 to 350,000 clones, around 87% of them seen just once. The sequenced sample was peripheral blood. The receptors shown here come from a woman in her forties with COVID-19, enrolled during active disease.

The chain links TRBV4-3 to TRBJ1-1; no definite D call. Germline lookup yields CDR1 LGHNA and CDR2 YSLEER. V shed 3 bases and J shed 1 base, with 12 bases lying between them. The CDR3 is 15 residues long. Written as DNA, the CDR3 is TGCGCCAGCAGCCAGGGAGCTTTAACGAACACTGAAGCTTTCTTT. Its translation is CASSQGALTNTEAFF.

This clone showed up just once. The chain has TRBV27 and TRBJ2-2; D is perhaps TRBD1 (6 bases). Trimming removed 3 bases at V and 5 bases at J, with 10 bases between. Germline values: CDR1 MNHEY, CDR2 SMNVEV (reference sequence). The CDR3 loop spans 14 amino acids. The DNA of the CDR3 is TGTGCCAGCAGTTTCTCAGGGGTAACCGGGGAGCTGTTTTTT. This encodes CASSFSGVTGELFF.

The V gene is TRBV7-2, the J gene TRBJ2-7; 10 nucleotides align to TRBD1. This CDR3 is built from 15 residues. With 5 bases clipped from V and 4 bases from J, the junction kept 8 bases outside the gene matches. The V gene's germline CDR1 is SGHTA and CDR2 FQGNSA. The CDR3 coding sequence is TGTGCCAGCAGCCCCTGGGACAGGGGCGGTTACGAGCAGTACTTC. Amino acids: CASSPWDRGGYEQYF.

The chain carries TRBV12-3 or TRBV12-4 and TRBJ2-2, with TRBD1 as a possible D gene (5 bases). V lost 6 bases to trimming and J lost 0 bases, with 5 bases between them. The CDR3 is 13 residues long. CDR3 coding DNA: TGTGCCAGCAGGACAGCGAACACCGGGGAGCTGTTTTTT. Protein: CASRTANTGELFF.

The chain employs TRBV19 and TRBJ2-7; D perhaps matches TRBD2 (6 bases). Germline V gives CDR1 LNHDA, CDR2 SQIVND (reference sequence). The CDR3 is 15 amino acids. Trimming shortened V by 7 bases and J by 0 bases, and 16 bases separated the two germline ends. The CDR3 DNA follows: TGTGCCAGTACCAAGGGACTTCTCAGCTCCTACGAGCAGTACTTC. Amino acid sequence: CASTKGLLSSYEQYF.

The chain joins TRBV9 to TRBJ1-2; 7 bases fit TRBD1. V lost 3 bases and J lost 6; bases outside the gene matches: 8. CDR1 SGDLS and CDR2 YYNGEE come from the germline V gene. CDR3 size: 14 residues. The CDR3 region is CASSAEDRADGYTF. CDR3 bases: TGTGCCAGCAGCGCCGAAGACAGGGCGGATGGCTACACCTTC.

The V gene is TRBV29-1, the J gene TRBJ1-2; a possible D gene is TRBD1 (5 bases). Germline-derived CDR1 and CDR2 are SQVTM and ANQGSEA. This CDR3 is built from 13 residues. The germline V and J ends were trimmed by 7 bases and 4 bases, with 16 bases remaining between them. The CDR3 is CSAPPDGAYGYTF. Here the CDR3 DNA reads TGCAGCGCCCCTCCAGATGGGGCCTATGGCTACACCTTC.

The chain couples TRBV6-2 or TRBV6-3 to TRBJ2-1, with 13 bases fitting TRBD2. The germline V gene encodes CDR1 MNHEY and CDR2 SVGEGT. Trimming removed 2 bases from V and 6 bases from J; junction bases left unmatched: 4. The CDR3 contains 16 residues. This CDR3 reads CASSYPGLAGINEQFF. The CDR3 DNA is TGTGCCAGCAGTTACCCGGGACTAGCGGGAATCAATGAGCAGTTCTTC.